This T cell receptor (beta chain) was found in a study of blood T cell repertoires in COVID-19. CDR3 length: 16 residues. The germline V and J ends were trimmed by 6 bases and 2 bases, with 17 bases remaining between them. Germline lookup yields CDR1 SGHRS and CDR2 YFSETQ. Original processing notes: Reference gene primers were amplified, and this amplification served to estimate nucleated cell counts. TCRdb keeps only in-frame clones here, not all; method: immunoSEQ multiplex PCR. The V and J calls and the clone size are those of that table, but D and trimming were determined from the DNA. The sample gives 62,000 or so clones, around 86% of which show up once; about 1.5% is in the top ten.

This sequence was found in a woman aged 55-70 years with acute or convalescent COVID-19. The chain recombines TRBV5-1 with TRBJ2-2, with D maybe TRBD1 (5 bases). Sequencing was performed on peripheral blood. CDR3 in DNA: TGCGCCAGCAAGGCAGGGCAAATTCGTAACACCGGGGAGCTGTTTTTT. Translating it yields CASKAGQIRNTGELFF.